A selection of T cell receptor beta chains follows, all from one sample in a study of blood T cell repertoires in COVID-19. TCRdb's copy holds only in-frame clones and misses some; the assay was immunoSEQ multiplex PCR. The sample comprises over 200,000 clones, about 80% of which are singletons, and about 3.5% rests with the top ten. Material: peripheral blood. These receptors all stem from an elderly woman with acute or convalescent COVID-19. Each CDR3 is given with its conserved first and last residue. Fields, in order: CDR3 DNA, CDR3 protein, J gene, V gene, D gene, clone size. The D gene is left open where the match is weak. Rows may omit the clone size; those that give it use once, few, many or a size class.

CDR3nt: TGTGCCAGCTGGGGAGGTGCGGGGGGGCGAAATGAGCAGTTCTTC; CDR3aa: CASWGGAGGRNEQFF; j_gene: TRBJ2-1; v_gene: TRBV6-5; d_gene: TRBD2; abundance: -
CDR3nt: TGTGCCATCAGTGGAGAACAGGGAAACACCATATATTTT; CDR3aa: CAISGEQGNTIYF; j_gene: TRBJ1-3; v_gene: TRBV10-3; d_gene: -; abundance: -
CDR3nt: TGTGCCAGCTCACCAGGCACAAGTTTTTCCATGAACACTGAAGCTTTCTTT; CDR3aa: CASSPGTSFSMNTEAFF; j_gene: TRBJ1-1; v_gene: TRBV18; d_gene: -; abundance: few
CDR3nt: TGTGCCAGCAGCTTAGATCAGTTGGCAGGGGTCTATGGCTACACCTTC; CDR3aa: CASSLDQLAGVYGYTF; j_gene: TRBJ1-2; v_gene: TRBV7-2; d_gene: -; abundance: once
CDR3nt: TGTGCCAGCAGTCCCACCCCCGGCGGGCCCCAGCATTTT; CDR3aa: CASSPTPGGPQHF; j_gene: TRBJ1-5; v_gene: TRBV6-2/TRBV6-3; d_gene: -; abundance: few
CDR3nt: TGTGCCAGCTCCCTCACTAGCGGGAGCACAGATACGCAGTATTTT; CDR3aa: CASSLTSGSTDTQYF; j_gene: TRBJ2-3; v_gene: TRBV18; d_gene: TRBD2; abundance: -
CDR3nt: TGTGCCAGCAGTGAAGCTGCGACAGGGGCGAAAGCTTTCTTT; CDR3aa: CASSEAATGAKAFF; j_gene: TRBJ1-1; v_gene: TRBV6-1; d_gene: TRBD1; abundance: -
CDR3nt: TGTGCCAGCGCTGGACTAGCGGAGACCCAGTACTTC; CDR3aa: CASAGLAETQYF; j_gene: TRBJ2-5; v_gene: TRBV12-3/TRBV12-4; d_gene: TRBD2; abundance: -
CDR3nt: TGCGCCAGCAGCAAGGGACAGGAAAAGCCCCTCCACTTT; CDR3aa: CASSKGQEKPLHF; j_gene: TRBJ1-6; v_gene: TRBV5-1; d_gene: TRBD1; abundance: -
CDR3nt: TGTGCCAGCTCACCTAATATCGACGAGCAGTACTTC; CDR3aa: CASSPNIDEQYF; j_gene: TRBJ2-7; v_gene: TRBV18; d_gene: -; abundance: -
CDR3nt: TGTGCCAGCAGATCCTTAGCGGGGGGGGTCACCGGGGAGCTGTTTTTT; CDR3aa: CASRSLAGGVTGELFF; j_gene: TRBJ2-2; v_gene: TRBV2; d_gene: TRBD2; abundance: -
CDR3nt: TGTGCCAGCAGTTCATACACAGGGGCCTCCTACGAGCAGTACTTC; CDR3aa: CASSSYTGASYEQYF; j_gene: TRBJ2-7; v_gene: TRBV6-5; d_gene: TRBD1; abundance: -
CDR3nt: TGTGCCAGCAGTTTATCTGGCATAGCCAAAAACATTCAGTACTTC; CDR3aa: CASSLSGIAKNIQYF; j_gene: TRBJ2-4; v_gene: TRBV27; d_gene: -; abundance: -
CDR3nt: TGTGCCAGCAGTGTCGAGCAGGACTATGGCTACACCTTC; CDR3aa: CASSVEQDYGYTF; j_gene: TRBJ1-2; v_gene: TRBV2; d_gene: -; abundance: -
CDR3nt: TGTGCCAGCAGTTTGGTCAGGGGGAACACTGAAGCTTTCTTT; CDR3aa: CASSLVRGNTEAFF; j_gene: TRBJ1-1; v_gene: TRBV27; d_gene: -; abundance: -
CDR3nt: TGCGCCAGCAGCTTATGGTCAGGGTTGGGGCCTTACACTGAAGCTTTCTTT; CDR3aa: CASSLWSGLGPYTEAFF; j_gene: TRBJ1-1; v_gene: TRBV5-1; d_gene: -; abundance: -
CDR3nt: TGCGCCAGCAGCCGACAGGGTGGGAACACTGAAGCTTTCTTT; CDR3aa: CASSRQGGNTEAFF; j_gene: TRBJ1-1; v_gene: TRBV5-1; d_gene: TRBD1; abundance: few
CDR3nt: TGTGCCAGTAGTACATCCGACAGGGGGAGGCCAGATACGCAGTATTTT; CDR3aa: CASSTSDRGRPDTQYF; j_gene: TRBJ2-3; v_gene: TRBV19; d_gene: TRBD1; abundance: -
CDR3nt: TGTGCTAGTGGTTTGGGGACATACGGCCTTAGTAGCGAGCAGTACTTC; CDR3aa: CASGLGTYGLSSEQYF; j_gene: TRBJ2-7; v_gene: TRBV12-5; d_gene: -; abundance: many
CDR3nt: TGTGCCAGTAGTATACGCCAGGGCTCTTGGGAGCAGTACTTC; CDR3aa: CASSIRQGSWEQYF; j_gene: TRBJ2-7; v_gene: TRBV19; d_gene: -; abundance: -
CDR3nt: TGTGCCAGCAGCAGGGGCCTTCGGGGGGTCTACGAGCAGTACTTC; CDR3aa: CASSRGLRGVYEQYF; j_gene: TRBJ2-7; v_gene: TRBV5-8; d_gene: TRBD2; abundance: -
CDR3nt: TGTGCCAGCAGCCAGTTGGCGGGGGACACCGGGGAGCTGTTTTTT; CDR3aa: CASSQLAGDTGELFF; j_gene: TRBJ2-2; v_gene: TRBV3-1/TRBV3-2; d_gene: TRBD2; abundance: -
CDR3nt: TGTGCCAGCAGCCCCCCACAGGGGGTCGGTGAGCAGTTCTTC; CDR3aa: CASSPPQGVGEQFF; j_gene: TRBJ2-1; v_gene: TRBV3-1/TRBV3-2; d_gene: TRBD1; abundance: once
CDR3nt: TGTGCCAGCAGCTCCCAGGGGAGGGCCGGGGAGCTGTTTTTT; CDR3aa: CASSSQGRAGELFF; j_gene: TRBJ2-2; v_gene: TRBV7-2; d_gene: -; abundance: -
CDR3nt: TGTGCCAGCTCACCACCTACCGGTAGCGGGAGGGCCCACAATGAGCAGTTCTTC; CDR3aa: CASSPPTGSGRAHNEQFF; j_gene: TRBJ2-1; v_gene: TRBV18; d_gene: TRBD2; abundance: -
CDR3nt: TGTGCCAGCTCACCGGGACAGGGAAACTATGGCTACACCTTC; CDR3aa: CASSPGQGNYGYTF; j_gene: TRBJ1-2; v_gene: TRBV18; d_gene: TRBD1; abundance: -
CDR3nt: TGCGCCAGCAGCTTAGGGGACAGGAATCAGCCCCAGCATTTT; CDR3aa: CASSLGDRNQPQHF; j_gene: TRBJ1-5; v_gene: TRBV5-1; d_gene: TRBD1; abundance: -
CDR3nt: TGTGCCAGCAGTTTCCCCGTTAGCACCGGCACAGATACGCAGTATTTT; CDR3aa: CASSFPVSTGTDTQYF; j_gene: TRBJ2-3; v_gene: TRBV2; d_gene: -; abundance: -
CDR3nt: TGTGCCAGCGAACCCGGGACGGGCGGGGCAGATACGCAGTATTTT; CDR3aa: CASEPGTGGADTQYF; j_gene: TRBJ2-3; v_gene: TRBV6-4; d_gene: -; abundance: -
CDR3nt: TGTGCCAGCTCACCGGGACAGGACACTGAAGCTTTCTTT; CDR3aa: CASSPGQDTEAFF; j_gene: TRBJ1-1; v_gene: TRBV18; d_gene: TRBD1; abundance: once
CDR3nt: TGTGCCAGCAGTGTAGGGAGGGGCATCACCTACGAGCAGTACTTC; CDR3aa: CASSVGRGITYEQYF; j_gene: TRBJ2-7; v_gene: TRBV2; d_gene: TRBD2; abundance: -
CDR3nt: TGTGCCAGCAGAGACCGCGGGGGCCCCTATGAGCAGTACTTC; CDR3aa: CASRDRGGPYEQYF; j_gene: TRBJ2-7; v_gene: TRBV28; d_gene: -; abundance: few
CDR3nt: TGTGCCAGCAGCGCCTCTGGACAGGGGTACACTGAAGCTTTCTTT; CDR3aa: CASSASGQGYTEAFF; j_gene: TRBJ1-1; v_gene: TRBV9; d_gene: TRBD1; abundance: -
CDR3nt: TGTGCCACTAGCGGGAACACCTACGAGCAGTACTTC; CDR3aa: CATSGNTYEQYF; j_gene: TRBJ2-7; v_gene: TRBV6-6; d_gene: TRBD2; abundance: -
CDR3nt: TGTGCCAGCAGTCTACAAACGGACAGGGTGGCGTTCTTT; CDR3aa: CASSLQTDRVAFF; j_gene: TRBJ1-1; v_gene: TRBV25-1; d_gene: TRBD1; abundance: -
CDR3nt: TGCGCCAGCAGCCAAGCGGGACTAGCGGCGCAGTACTTC; CDR3aa: CASSQAGLAAQYF; j_gene: TRBJ2-7; v_gene: TRBV4-1; d_gene: TRBD2; abundance: -
CDR3nt: TGTGCCTGGAGTGTAAGGATGGGAGGGAGGAATTCACCCCTCCACTTT; CDR3aa: CAWSVRMGGRNSPLHF; j_gene: TRBJ1-6; v_gene: TRBV30; d_gene: -; abundance: -
CDR3nt: TGTGCCAGCAGCTTGGCCGGAGGGATCTCCTACAATGAGCAGTTCTTC; CDR3aa: CASSLAGGISYNEQFF; j_gene: TRBJ2-1; v_gene: TRBV5-6; d_gene: -; abundance: -
CDR3nt: TGTGCCAGCAGTGAAGACAGACGTTATGGCTACACCTTC; CDR3aa: CASSEDRRYGYTF; j_gene: TRBJ1-2; v_gene: TRBV6-1; d_gene: -; abundance: -
CDR3nt: TGCGCCAGCAGCTTGGGGCCGGGCACCGGGGAGCTGTTTTTT; CDR3aa: CASSLGPGTGELFF; j_gene: TRBJ2-2; v_gene: TRBV5-1; d_gene: -; abundance: -
CDR3nt: TGTGCCAGCAGCCAAGACCCTCTATTGGCTAGCGGGGACCACAATGAGCAGTTCTTC; CDR3aa: CASSQDPLLASGDHNEQFF; j_gene: TRBJ2-1; v_gene: TRBV4-2; d_gene: TRBD2; abundance: -